The table lists the clone carrying this TCR beta chain with a few counts. The target antigen is unknown. CDR1 is MNHNS, CDR2 SASEGT, per germline. With 6 bases removed from V and 0 bases from J, the gap between germline ends came to 14 bases. The CDR3 spans 15 residues. The method was immunoSEQ multiplex PCR; TCRdb's version includes in-frame clones alone and lacks a portion of them. Singletons are absent from the sample, which has around 44,000 clones. This entry belongs to a study of T cells after posttransplantation cyclophosphamide. General study points: Later blood repertoires were often dominated by clones from the donor CD8+ memory compartment. Recipient CMV seropositivity and CMV reactivation strongly tracked TRB clonality.

The rearrangement uses TRBV6-1 and TRBJ1-1; a weak D match, TRBD1 (6 bases). The sequenced material came from PBMCs. The receptor was isolated from a man aged 40-55 years in good health, CMV-negative, and a related stem cell transplant donor. The CDR3 sequence is CASRGAQLMNTEAFF. The CDR3 nucleotides read TGTGCCAGCAGGGGGGCTCAACTGATGAACACTGAAGCTTTCTTT.